This TCR beta chain stems from a study of human CD4 T cells and Enterobacteriaceae. General study results and limits: Matching to same-donor CFSE-low cultures alone inferred ex vivo clonotype reactivity.

Germline CDR1 reads MNHNY; CDR2 reads SVGAGI (reference sequence). The CDR3 spans 14 residues. Trimming cost V 5 bases and J 4 bases, with 14 bases left between them. Repertoires were generated with immunoSEQ multiplex PCR, while TCRdb's copy carries only in-frame clones and drops some. The repertoire holds about 29,000 clones, 70% to 85% seen once, with around 1.7% in the top ten. A remark on this clone: Its specificity is not known.

Sorting took every CD4+ cell except CD45RA+CCR7+CD95- naive cells, reaching over 95% purity. Positive selection with CD4 and CD14 microbeads isolated CD4+ T cells and monocytes. V is TRBV6-6 and J is TRBJ1-2; the D gene is possibly TRBD1 (6 bases). The source is a human donor in good health. Sequencing was carried out using memory CD4+ T cells from blood. CDR3 DNA: TGTGCCAGCAGTACTACAGGGTTCGCCTATGGCTACACCTTC. This encodes CASSTTGFAYGYTF.